This T cell receptor beta chain is from a study of cytomegalovirus exposure and HLA in healthy donors. Looking at the study overall: In a later analysis, it was reported that the roughly 120 validation repertoires had been produced on the same platform as the roughly 700 repertoires belonging to the first cohort. Findings and limits, study-wide: The study found most TCR sequences rare, yet found some public TCRs in many donors.

With regard to this clone: Its antigen is not identified.

The CDR3 is 14 residues long. The ends lost 2 bases at V and 8 bases at J; junction bases unmatched: 5. CDR1 is SGHKS and CDR2 is YYEKEE in the germline V gene (reference sequence). TCRdb's table, derived via immunoSEQ multiplex PCR, lists solely in-frame clones and lacks some. The sample contains some 74,000 clones, approximately 93% of which appear only once. This receptor was obtained from a woman aged 25 to 45 in good health and CMV-seronegative. Specimen: PBMCs. The rearrangement links TRBV5-5 to TRBJ1-1; 11 bases are shared with TRBD1. CDR3 loop: CASSFGQGAIEAFF. The DNA of the CDR3 is TGTGCCAGCAGCTTTGGACAGGGGGCGATCGAAGCTTTCTTT.